The source of this T cell receptor beta chain is a study of CD8+CD57+ T cells in acquired aplastic anemia. Overall study context: Roughly 3 ug was the average amount of DNA from sorted CD4+ and CD8+ cells. Healthy donors averaged roughly 11 million reads for CD4+ cells.

Broader study findings: Both patients and controls carried the same twenty-nine CD8+ CDR3 sequences. Simpson's diversity of CD8+ cells was not significantly different in patients compared with controls.

Profiles of TCR beta VDJ and CDR3 were generated from a genomic DNA template. TCRdb processed the reads anew with MiXCR; each CDR3 protein has one entry. The table includes some 200,000 distinct CDR3 sequences, 61% detected once. The germline CDR1 and CDR2 sequences are SNHLY and FYNNEI. The V and J ends lost 6 bases and 1 base respectively, with 5 bases between them. This CDR3 is 12 amino acids long. This clonotype was seen more than once but under ten times. Its antigen is unidentified. The source material was sorted CD4+, CD8+, or CD8+CD57+ T cells (not recorded which) from PBMCs. This sequence originates from a human donor in good health. The chain has TRBV2 and TRBJ2-3; D gene unclear. The DNA of the CDR3 is TGTGCCAGCAGAATTGGCACAGATACGCAGTATTTT. It is translated as CASRIGTDTQYF.